The next 14 T cell receptor beta chains were all read from a single sample in a study of CD8 T cells in Susac syndrome. RNA, at roughly 0.45 to 1 ug, was reverse transcribed with random hexamers. One entry per CDR3 protein results from TCRdb running MiXCR on the immunoSEQ multiplex PCR reads. The data show about 200,000 distinct CDR3 sequences, with roughly 95% seen just once and 0.08% to 0.11% held by the top ten. The material sequenced was CD4+ T cells from PBMCs. All receptors derive from a human donor in good health.

V and J are TRBV30 and TRBJ1-1; D not resolved. CDR3 length: 14 residues. The V and J ends lost 0 bases and 4 bases respectively, with 12 bases between them. The germline CDR1 and CDR2 sequences are GTSNPN and SVGIG (reference sequence). The CDR3: CAWSVSLFGTEAFF. DNA for the CDR3: TGTGCCTGGAGTGTTTCTCTATTTGGCACTGAAGCTTTCTTT. Looking up the rest from reference TRBV30 and TRBJ1-1 gives the full variable domain: SQTIHQWPATLVQPVGSPLSLECTVEGTSNPNLYWYRQAAGRGLQLLFYSVGIGQISSEVPQNLSASRPQDRQFILSSKKLLLSDSGFYLCAWSVSLFGTEAFFGQGTRLTVV.

The V gene is TRBV29-1, the J gene TRBJ2-1, with D hard to call. Germline V lookup: CDR1 SQVTM, CDR2 ANQGSEA. The CDR3 sequence is 14 residues long. V was shortened by 4 bases and J by 0 bases, with 10 bases between the two germline ends. In DNA form, the CDR3 reads TGCAGCGTTGTCTCACCCCCCTCCTACAATGAGCAGTTCTTC. Its protein product is CSVVSPPSYNEQFF.

The CDR3 region has the DNA TGTGCCAGCAGCGTAACCAGCGGGGGGGCCAGGGAGACCCAGTACTTC. Translating gives CASSVTSGGARETQYF. The rearrangement links TRBV9 to TRBJ2-5; 10 nucleotides align to TRBD2. The germline V gene has CDR1 SGDLS and CDR2 YYNGEE. The V gene end was trimmed by 1 base and the J gene end by 5 bases; junction bases not matched to a gene: 8. The CDR3 extends over 16 amino acids.

The rearrangement links TRBV20-1 to TRBJ1-5, with D uncertain. Trimming removed 1 base from V and 1 base from J, with 14 bases in between. This CDR3 is 16 amino acids long. The germline V gene encodes CDR1 DFQATT and CDR2 SNEGSKA (reference sequence). CDR3 protein: CSARVSSWGSNQPQHF. The CDR3 DNA reads as TGCAGTGCTAGAGTCTCCAGTTGGGGAAGCAATCAGCCCCAGCATTTT.

The chain joins TRBV6-6 to TRBJ2-6; D ambiguous. V lost 8 bases and J 4 bases, leaving 15 bases between the germline ends. Germline CDR1 MNHNY, CDR2 SVGAGI (reference sequence). CDR3 size: 15 residues. This chain's CDR3 is CASLGRVTGANVLTF. The CDR3, as DNA: TGTGCCAGCCTAGGTCGGGTGACCGGGGCCAACGTCCTGACTTTC.

The rearrangement joins TRBV11-2 to TRBJ2-1; 13 nucleotides align to TRBD2. J was trimmed by 6 bases and V by 5 bases; bases with no gene match: 4. Germline assignment: CDR1 SGHAT and CDR2 FQNNGV. The CDR3 has 15 amino acids. CDR3 loop: CASSPGTSGANEQFF. As DNA, the CDR3 is TGTGCCAGCAGCCCCGGGACTAGCGGGGCCAATGAGCAGTTCTTC.

This chain joins TRBV12-3 or TRBV12-4 and TRBJ2-1, with D possibly TRBD1 on 5 matching bases. V lost 6 bases to trimming and J lost 4 bases, with 10 bases between them. This CDR3 has 13 amino acids. CDR3 sequence: CASRQVSYNEQFF. For the CDR3, the DNA is TGTGCCAGCAGACAGGTCTCGTACAATGAGCAGTTCTTC.

This rearrangement joins TRBV27 to TRBJ1-2; the D gene is possibly TRBD1 (6 bases). This CDR3 has 14 amino acids. CDR1 is MNHEY, CDR2 SMNVEV, per germline (reference sequence). The germline V and J ends were trimmed by 8 bases and 4 bases, with 17 bases remaining between them. CDR3 nucleotide sequence: TGTGCCAGCCTTCCGGCGGGGACATTCTATGGCTACACCTTC. It specifies CASLPAGTFYGYTF.

The gene calls are TRBV5-1 and TRBJ1-1; TRBD1 matches at 7 bases. V gave up 0 bases and J gave up 9 bases; unmatched junction bases: 2. Germline lookup yields CDR1 SGHRS and CDR2 YFSETQ. This CDR3 has 12 residues. CDR3 DNA: TGCGCCAGCAGCTTGGAGAGGGGGCAAGCTTTCTTT. It yields the protein CASSLERGQAFF.

V usage is TRBV29-1 and J usage is TRBJ1-4, with TRBD1 identical over 7 bases. Germline V gene sequence: CDR1 SQVTM, CDR2 ANQGSEA. The V gene end was trimmed by 4 bases and the J gene end by 11 bases; junction bases not matched to a gene: 10. CDR3 length: 13 residues. As DNA, the CDR3 is TGCAGCGTTGCTGTGGCTGGGACAGCCAAACTGTTTTTT. This gives the protein CSVAVAGTAKLFF. Variable domain in full (rest from reference TRBV29-1 and TRBJ1-4): SAVISQKPSRDICQRGTSLTIQCQVDSQVTMMFWYRQQPGQSLTLIATANQGSEATYESGFVIDKFPISRPNLTFSTLTVSNMSPEDSSIYLCSVAVAGTAKLFFGSGTQLSVL.

This chain connects TRBV29-1 to TRBJ1-1; no reliable D call. The CDR3 runs 14 residues. Germline V gene sequence: CDR1 SQVTM, CDR2 ANQGSEA. Trimming pared 0 bases from V and 10 bases from J, leaving 18 bases between. For the CDR3, the DNA is TGCAGCGTTGAAGATTCGGGAATTTTGGCATCAGCTTTCTTT. Its protein product is CSVEDSGILASAFF.

The J gene is TRBJ2-1, the V gene TRBV5-1; D remains ambiguous. The CDR3 runs to 14 residues. The V and J ends lost 0 bases and 3 bases respectively, with 7 bases between them. CDR1 SGHRS and CDR2 YFSETQ come from the germline V gene. CDR3 in DNA: TGCGCCAGCAGCTTGGACAGCTACTACAATGAGCAGTTCTTC. Protein product: CASSLDSYYNEQFF.

The V gene is TRBV12-3 or TRBV12-4, the J gene TRBJ2-5; 8 nucleotides match TRBD1. V lost 5 bases and J lost 5; bases outside the gene matches: 7. The CDR3 contains 14 residues. The CDR3 sequence: CASSTRQGLETQYF. The CDR3 DNA sequence: TGTGCCAGCAGTACTCGACAGGGGTTGGAGACCCAGTACTTC.

The chain uses TRBV7-2 and TRBJ1-4; the D is unclear. V dropped 5 bases and J dropped 0 bases, with 10 bases sitting between them. The CDR3 is 15 amino acids. The germline V gene has CDR1 SGHTA and CDR2 FQGNSA. In nucleotides, the CDR3 is TGTGCCAGCAGCGTCGTCCAGGCAACTAATGAAAAACTGTTTTTT. It yields the protein CASSVVQATNEKLFF.